Each of the 23 T cell receptor beta chains below was sequenced from the same sample in a study of siplizumab effects on memory and regulatory T cells. Sequencing was performed with immunoSEQ multiplex PCR; in TCRdb, only in-frame clones are kept and a portion is missing. The sample contains under 100,000 clones, around 94% of which appear only once. The sequencing sample was made of non-Treg CD4+ T cells sorted from blood. All receptors derive from a human donor in good health.

DNA for the CDR3: TGTGCCAGCAGCTTAGGAGGTGGCTCTGGCTACACCTTC. Residues: CASSLGGGSGYTF. The chain has TRBV5-5 and TRBJ1-2; D gene uncertain. Trimming pared 2 bases from V and 7 bases from J, leaving 12 bases between. The V gene's germline CDR1 is SGHKS and CDR2 YYEKEE (reference sequence). CDR3 length: 13 residues.

The CDR3 is CASSLAGGATNEKLFF. CDR3 nucleotide sequence: TGCGCCAGCAGCTTGGCGGGGGGCGCGACTAATGAAAAACTGTTTTTT. The rearrangement joins TRBV5-1 to TRBJ1-4, with D perhaps matching TRBD1 (6 bases). Germline-derived CDR1 and CDR2 are SGHRS and YFSETQ. V lost 0 bases to trimming and J lost 2 bases, with 11 bases between them. The CDR3 consists of 16 residues.

The chain recombines TRBV14 with TRBJ1-2; D ambiguous. Germline CDR1 and CDR2: SGHDN and FVKESK. The CDR3 loop spans 13 amino acids. Trimming took 1 base from V and 8 from J, leaving 11 bases between them. The CDR3 region is CASSQVADGGYTF. As DNA, the CDR3 is TGTGCCAGCAGCCAAGTTGCAGATGGGGGCTACACCTTC.

The rearrangement links TRBV4-1 to TRBJ2-7; D unclear. The CDR3 is made up of 18 amino acids. V was cut by 3 bases and J by 4 bases, with 25 bases left in between. Germline-derived CDR1 and CDR2 are MGHRA and YSYEKL. The CDR3 loop reads CASSHSLAEAPLGYEQYF. CDR3 coding DNA: TGCGCCAGCAGCCATAGTTTGGCAGAAGCTCCCTTAGGGTACGAGCAGTACTTC.

The chain has TRBV2 and TRBJ1-4; tentatively, D is TRBD1 (5 bases). Per germline, CDR1 SNHLY and CDR2 FYNNEI. The germline V and J ends were trimmed by 11 bases and 5 bases, with 18 bases remaining between them. This CDR3 has 14 amino acids. CDR3 sequence reads: CARQKGPTNEKLFF. The CDR3 nucleotides are TGTGCCCGCCAGAAGGGACCGACGAATGAAAAACTGTTTTTT.

The chain employs TRBV30 and TRBJ2-1, with D uncertain. V was shortened by 3 bases and J by 0 bases, with 9 bases between the two germline ends. The germline V gene encodes CDR1 GTSNPN and CDR2 SVGIG (reference sequence). The CDR3 totals 14 residues. The CDR3, as DNA: TGTGCCTGGAGCGGATGGAGCTCCTACAATGAGCAGTTCTTC. This encodes CAWSGWSSYNEQFF. Together with reference TRBV30 and TRBJ2-1, the CDR3 gives the full variable domain: SQTIHQWPATLVQPVGSPLSLECTVEGTSNPNLYWYRQAAGRGLQLLFYSVGIGQISSEVPQNLSASRPQDRQFILSSKKLLLSDSGFYLCAWSGWSSYNEQFFGPGTRLTVL.

V and J are TRBV9 and TRBJ2-5; 9 bases match TRBD1. The V gene's germline CDR1 is SGDLS and CDR2 YYNGEE. The V gene end was trimmed by 4 bases and the J gene end by 5 bases; junction bases not matched to a gene: 12. CDR3 length equals 16 residues. CDR3 protein: CASSPPGTGSYETQYF. The CDR3 DNA sequence: TGTGCCAGCAGCCCTCCCGGGACAGGGTCTTATGAGACCCAGTACTTC.

This chain links TRBV2 with TRBJ2-7; D possibly uses TRBD1 or TRBD2 (5 bases each). Trimming pared 7 bases from V and 4 bases from J, leaving 11 bases between. The CDR3 extends over 12 amino acids. The V gene's germline CDR1 is SNHLY and CDR2 FYNNEI. As DNA, the CDR3 is TGTGCCAGCAAGACCGGGGCGTACGAGCAGTACTTC. Translating it yields CASKTGAYEQYF.

This chain links TRBV28 with TRBJ2-7, with 16 bases lining up with TRBD2. Germline V gene lookup returns CDR1 MDHEN and CDR2 SYDVKM. This CDR3 has 22 residues. V shed 4 bases, J shed 1 base, and the junction held 19 bases outside the gene matches. CDR3 residues: CASSSPGGAGTSGRAGSYEQYF. In DNA, the CDR3 is TGTGCCAGCAGTTCTCCAGGGGGCGCCGGGACTAGCGGGAGGGCCGGGTCCTACGAGCAGTACTTC.

Notes on this clone: Distinct nucleotide sequences in the sample also encode this CDR3. The chain has TRBV5-1 and TRBJ2-7; D is undetermined. The germline V gene has CDR1 SGHRS and CDR2 YFSETQ. V was shortened by 1 base and J by 0 bases, with 8 bases between the two germline ends. The CDR3 covers 14 residues. The CDR3 coding sequence is TGCGCCAGCAGCTTGACCTCCGGCTCCTACGAGCAGTACTTC. It encodes CASSLTSGSYEQYF.

This sequence joins TRBV30 and TRBJ1-5; TRBD1 might be the D (6 bases). The CDR3 loop spans 14 amino acids. V lost 3 bases and J 5 bases, leaving 14 bases between the germline ends. The germline CDR1 and CDR2 sequences are GTSNPN and SVGIG (reference sequence). In DNA, the CDR3 is TGTGCCTGGAGCCGCGGGGCAGGGGATCAGCCCCAGCATTTT. Protein sequence: CAWSRGAGDQPQHF.

The genes are TRBV2 and TRBJ2-1; D uncertain. With 6 bases removed from V and 8 bases from J, the gap between germline ends came to 23 bases. The CDR3 has 16 amino acids. The V gene's germline CDR1 is SNHLY and CDR2 FYNNEI. This CDR3 is CASRPPGYRGSHEQFF. The CDR3 nucleotides read TGTGCCAGCAGACCCCCGGGTTATCGAGGATCGCATGAGCAGTTCTTC.

The chain recombines TRBV2 with TRBJ2-1, with D hard to call. V shed 7 bases and J shed 5 bases, with 6 bases lying between them. Looked up from germline, CDR1 is SNHLY and CDR2 is FYNNEI. The CDR3 extends over 11 amino acids. This CDR3 is CASNGNNEQFF. For the CDR3, the DNA is TGTGCCAGCAATGGAAACAATGAGCAGTTCTTC.

The chain recombines TRBV28 with TRBJ2-3, with D tentatively TRBD1 or TRBD2 (6 bases each). The germline CDR1 and CDR2 sequences are MDHEN and SYDVKM. Trimming removed 5 bases at V and 1 base at J, with 22 bases between. CDR3 size: 18 residues. The CDR3 DNA reads as TGTGCCAGCAGTGGTCTTTACCGGAGGGGGGTCGGCACAGATACGCAGTATTTT. This codes for CASSGLYRRGVGTDTQYF.

The rearrangement joins TRBV5-1 to TRBJ1-1; no reliable D call. This CDR3 spans 13 amino acids. The germline gives CDR1 SGHRS, CDR2 YFSETQ. Deletions cut 0 bases from V and 7 bases from J, with 10 bases between. CDR3 nucleotide sequence: TGCGCCAGCAGCTTGGCCGGCGACGGTGAAGCTTTCTTT. Protein product: CASSLAGDGEAFF.

V and J are TRBV28 and TRBJ2-7, with 8 bases that match TRBD1. Looked up from germline, CDR1 is MDHEN and CDR2 is SYDVKM. V was pared by 6 bases and J by 5 bases, with 12 bases of the junction left unmatched. This CDR3 is 15 amino acids long. The CDR3 nucleotides are TGTGCCAGCAGCCCCATCCGGGACAGGTTCCACGAGCAGTACTTC. Its translation is CASSPIRDRFHEQYF.

The chain has TRBV16 and TRBJ1-1; 8 positions agree with TRBD1. CDR3 length equals 16 residues. J lost 1 base, V lost 0 bases, and 4 bases had no gene match. From germline, CDR1 is KGHSY and CDR2 FQNENV. The CDR3 is CASSQSLDRGNTEAFF. The CDR3 DNA reads as TGTGCCAGCAGCCAATCGCTCGACAGGGGGAACACTGAAGCTTTCTTT.

This chain joins TRBV5-5 and TRBJ2-3; 8 bases are shared with TRBD2. CDR1 and CDR2 from the germline V gene are SGHKS and YYEKEE (reference sequence). V lost 8 bases, J lost 0 bases, and 5 bases stayed unmatched. This CDR3 spans 14 amino acids. In DNA, the CDR3 is TGTGCCAGTTCCGGGACTAGTAGCACAGATACGCAGTATTTT. Amino acid sequence: CASSGTSSTDTQYF.

The chain carries TRBV4-1 and TRBJ1-5; D perhaps matches TRBD1 (6 bases). V was pared by 4 bases and J by 3 bases, with 10 bases between. Germline V gene data show CDR1 as MGHRA and CDR2 as YSYEKL. The CDR3 sequence is 14 residues long. The CDR3 is CASSPGGANQPQHF. The CDR3 region has the DNA TGCGCCAGCAGCCCGGGGGGGGCCAATCAGCCCCAGCATTTT.

V is TRBV9 and J is TRBJ1-1; D gene uncertain. The ends were cut back, 3 bases at V and 4 bases at J, with 10 bases in the middle. Germline V gives CDR1 SGDLS, CDR2 YYNGEE. This CDR3 spans 13 amino acids. CDR3 sequence reads: CASSAWGGTEAFF. In DNA, the CDR3 is TGTGCCAGCAGCGCGTGGGGAGGCACTGAAGCTTTCTTT. Full variable domain (outside the CDR3, taken from reference TRBV9 and TRBJ1-1): DSGVTQTPKHLITATGQRVTLRCSPRSGDLSVYWYQQSLDQGLQFLIQYYNGEERAKGNILERFSAQQFPDLHSELNLSSLELGDSALYFCASSAWGGTEAFFGQGTRLTVV.

The genes are TRBV7-6 and TRBJ2-2, with no clear D. The CDR3 length is 11 residues. V was trimmed by 1 base and J by 7 bases, leaving 1 base between them. Germline V gene data show CDR1 as SGHVS and CDR2 as FNYEAQ. CDR3 sequence: CASSLVGELFF. The CDR3 coding sequence is TGTGCCAGCAGCTTAGTCGGGGAGCTGTTTTTT.

V usage is TRBV19 and J usage is TRBJ1-5; D remains ambiguous. There are 14 residues in the CDR3. CDR1 and CDR2 from the germline V gene are LNHDA and SQIVND (reference sequence). V gave up 7 bases and J gave up 0 bases, with 10 bases separating them. Here the CDR3 reads CASKTPYSNQPQHF. DNA of the CDR3: TGTGCCAGTAAAACCCCATATAGCAATCAGCCCCAGCATTTT.

This chain uses TRBV10-3 with TRBJ2-7; no clear D gene. Germline V lookup: CDR1 ENHRY, CDR2 SYGVKD. V was cut by 6 bases and J by 0 bases, with 9 bases left in between. This CDR3 comprises 13 residues. CDR3 region: CAIRDDPSYEQYF. In DNA, the CDR3 is TGTGCCATCAGGGACGACCCCTCCTACGAGCAGTACTTC.